The clone carrying this TCR beta chain was seen once. Its specificity is not known. Germline CDR1 reads DFQATT; CDR2 reads SNEGSKA (reference sequence). The CDR3 totals 11 residues. V lost 6 bases to trimming and J lost 5 bases, with 5 bases between them. Method: immunoSEQ multiplex PCR; TCRdb's copy keeps in-frame clones and lacks some. This table holds about 110,000 clones, more than 75% found once. This entry comes from a study of radiotherapy plus CTLA-4 blockade in lung cancer. Study-wide background: Among enrolled patients, about 18% responded and 31% achieved disease control.

The study gave focal radiation plus ipilimumab CTLA-4 blockade to patients with chemo-refractory metastatic non-small-cell lung cancer. Study-level points and caveats: TCR clones from tumors expanded in blood after radiotherapy plus ipilimumab. Per reports, early blood T cell clone dynamics, plus interferon-beta, forecast response most strongly.

The chain combines TRBV20-1 with TRBJ1-6; D ambiguous. This TCR came from a human donor with non-small cell lung cancer that progressed on radiotherapy plus ipilimumab. Some clones in this sample may be carry-over from other donors' samples. Sequencing used peripheral blood, obtained from a patient treated with radiotherapy plus ipilimumab. CDR3 DNA: TGCAGTGCCGGTAATAATTCACCCCTCCACTTT. This encodes CSAGNNSPLHF.